This T cell receptor beta chain was recorded in a study of blood T cell repertoires in COVID-19. Turning to the study itself: Sites across the United States, Italy and Spain contributed samples from acute and convalescent COVID-19. PBMCs, B-cell-depleted T cells, or T cells provided the cDNA or gDNA that made up the material.

This clone was picked up a small number of times. Trimming removed 2 bases from V and 1 base from J, with 9 bases in between. CDR1 is MNHNS and CDR2 is SASEGT in the germline V gene. The CDR3 contains 14 residues. The table came from immunoSEQ multiplex PCR; TCRdb's copy has only in-frame clones and leaves some out. The data show approximately 130,000 clones, more than 80% seen once. The V call is TRBV6-1, the J call TRBJ2-7; D is uncertain. Sequenced input: peripheral blood. The receptor's source is a human donor in a cohort sampled during active COVID-19. DNA for the CDR3: TGTGCCAGCAGTGAAATGGGCACTTCCTACGAGCAGTACTTC. Its translation is CASSEMGTSYEQYF.